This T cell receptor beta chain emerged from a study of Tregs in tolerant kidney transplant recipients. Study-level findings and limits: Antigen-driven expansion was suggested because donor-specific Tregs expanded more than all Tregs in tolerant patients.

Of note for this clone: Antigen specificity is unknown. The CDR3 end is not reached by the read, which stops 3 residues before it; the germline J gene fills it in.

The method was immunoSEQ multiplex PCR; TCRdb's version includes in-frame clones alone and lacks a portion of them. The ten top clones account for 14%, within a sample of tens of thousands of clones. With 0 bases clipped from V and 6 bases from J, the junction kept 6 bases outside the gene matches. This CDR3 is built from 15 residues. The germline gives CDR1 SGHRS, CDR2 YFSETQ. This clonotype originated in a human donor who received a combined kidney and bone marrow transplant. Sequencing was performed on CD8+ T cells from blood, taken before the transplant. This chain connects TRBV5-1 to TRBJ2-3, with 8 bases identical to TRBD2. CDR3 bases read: TGCGCCAGCAGCTTGGTGCGGGAGGCCGGTGATACG. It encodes CASSLVREAGDT. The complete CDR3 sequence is CASSLVREAGDTQYF.